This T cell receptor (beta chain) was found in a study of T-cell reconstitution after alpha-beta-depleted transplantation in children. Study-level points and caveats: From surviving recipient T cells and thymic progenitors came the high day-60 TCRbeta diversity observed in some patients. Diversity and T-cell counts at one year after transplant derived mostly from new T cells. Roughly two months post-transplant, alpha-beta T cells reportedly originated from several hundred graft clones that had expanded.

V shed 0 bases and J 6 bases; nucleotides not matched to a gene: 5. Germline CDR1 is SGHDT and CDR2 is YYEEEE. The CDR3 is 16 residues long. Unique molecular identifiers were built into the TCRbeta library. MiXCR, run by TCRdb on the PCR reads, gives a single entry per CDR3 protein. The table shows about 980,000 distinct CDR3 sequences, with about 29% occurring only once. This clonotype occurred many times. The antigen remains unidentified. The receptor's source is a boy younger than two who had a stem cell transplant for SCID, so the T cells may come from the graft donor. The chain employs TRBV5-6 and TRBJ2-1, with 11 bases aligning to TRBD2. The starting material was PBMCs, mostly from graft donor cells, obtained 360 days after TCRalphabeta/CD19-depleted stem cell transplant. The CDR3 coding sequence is TGTGCCAGCAGCTTGGGTGGACTAGCGGGCGGCAATGAGCAGTTCTTC. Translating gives CASSLGGLAGGNEQFF.